This TCR beta chain was sequenced for a study of T-cell reconstitution after alpha-beta-depleted transplantation in children. In its sample, this clonotype was seen a few times. Unique molecular identifiers were incorporated into the prepared TCRbeta library. TCRdb analysed the PCR reads with MiXCR anew, one entry per CDR3 protein. Here the sample spans some 590,000 distinct CDR3 sequences, roughly a tenth being singletons. The TCR was taken from a human donor who donated a stem cell graft to a child with acute myeloid leukemia. Sequenced here: PBMCs from the stem cell graft donor, sampled from the stem cell graft.

The CDR3 nucleotides are TGTGCCAGCAGGGGACAGGGAGTCTCTGGAAACACCATATATTTT. It encodes CASRGQGVSGNTIYF. The J gene is TRBJ1-3, the V gene TRBV6-5, with 9 bases that match TRBD1. The CDR3 is 15 amino acids. The V segment lost 6 bases and the J segment 0 bases; nucleotides outside the gene matches: 3. CDR1 and CDR2 (germline): MNHEY, SVGAGI.